This T cell receptor (beta chain) was profiled in a study of T cell responses to AZD1222 COVID-19 vaccine. Method: immunoSEQ multiplex PCR; TCRdb's copy keeps in-frame clones and lacks some. The sample has roughly 200,000 clones, 80% to 95% seen once. The CDR3 is made up of 13 amino acids. Looked up from germline, CDR1 is SGHVS and CDR2 is FQNEAQ. Trimming removed 0 bases at V and 4 bases at J, with 6 bases between. A note on this clone: The antigen is unknown.

General study findings and limits: Increases in Spike-specific TCR breadth and depth were seen after two AZD1222 doses. Spike was spanned by vaccine-associated CD4 TCRs, which were dominant at 160-218 and 743-854. Repertoires were sampled only after the peak T cell response. Females made up more of the donors, who were largely white British, and clonal diversity may have come out too low.

This receptor was taken from an adult who received the AZD1222 COVID-19 vaccine. The sequencing here drew on peripheral blood, taken 28 days after the second AZD1222 dose. The rearrangement joins TRBV7-8 to TRBJ1-1; no firm D call. CDR3 coding DNA: TGTGCCAGCAGCTTAGCGGCAAGCACTGAAGCTTTCTTT. The encoded protein is CASSLAASTEAFF.